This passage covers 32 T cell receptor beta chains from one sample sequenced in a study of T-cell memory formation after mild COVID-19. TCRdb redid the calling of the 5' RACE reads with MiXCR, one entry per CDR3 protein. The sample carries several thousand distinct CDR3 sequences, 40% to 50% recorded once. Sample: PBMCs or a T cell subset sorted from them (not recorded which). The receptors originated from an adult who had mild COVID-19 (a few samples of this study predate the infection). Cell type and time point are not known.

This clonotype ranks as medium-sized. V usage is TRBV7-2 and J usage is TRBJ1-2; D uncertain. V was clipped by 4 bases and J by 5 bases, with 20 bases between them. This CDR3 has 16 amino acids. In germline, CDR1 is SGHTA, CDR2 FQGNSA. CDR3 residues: CASSSLGGPGVYGYTF. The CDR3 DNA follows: TGTGCCAGCAGCTCCCTGGGCGGGCCAGGAGTTTATGGCTACACCTTC.

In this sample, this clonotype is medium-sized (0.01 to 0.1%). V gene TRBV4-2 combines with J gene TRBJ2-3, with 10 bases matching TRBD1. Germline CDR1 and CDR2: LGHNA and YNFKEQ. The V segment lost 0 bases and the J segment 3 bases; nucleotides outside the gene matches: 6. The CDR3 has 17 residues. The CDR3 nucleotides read TGTGCCAGCAGCCAAGAATTGGGACAGGGGATAACAGATACGCAGTATTTT. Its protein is CASSQELGQGITDTQYF.

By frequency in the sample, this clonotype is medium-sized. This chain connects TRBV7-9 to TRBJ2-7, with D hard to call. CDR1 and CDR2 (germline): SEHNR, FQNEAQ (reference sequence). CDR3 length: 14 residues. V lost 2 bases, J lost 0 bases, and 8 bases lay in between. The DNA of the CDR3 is TGTGCCAGCAGCTTACTGGACGGCTCCTACGAGCAGTACTTC. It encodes CASSLLDGSYEQYF.

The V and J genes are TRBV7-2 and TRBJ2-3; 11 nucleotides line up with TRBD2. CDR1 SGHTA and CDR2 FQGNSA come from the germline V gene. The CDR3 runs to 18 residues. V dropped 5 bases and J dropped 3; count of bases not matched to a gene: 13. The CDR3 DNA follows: TGTGCCAGCAGCCTAACTAGCGGGGGCTTCGACATTACAGATACGCAGTATTTT. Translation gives CASSLTSGGFDITDTQYF. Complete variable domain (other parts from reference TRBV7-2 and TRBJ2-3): GAGVSQSPSNKVTEKGKDVELRCDPISGHTALYWYRQSLGQGLEFLIYFQGNSAPDKSGLPSDRFSAERTGGSVSTLTIQRTQQEDSAVYLCASSLTSGGFDITDTQYFGPGTRLTVL.

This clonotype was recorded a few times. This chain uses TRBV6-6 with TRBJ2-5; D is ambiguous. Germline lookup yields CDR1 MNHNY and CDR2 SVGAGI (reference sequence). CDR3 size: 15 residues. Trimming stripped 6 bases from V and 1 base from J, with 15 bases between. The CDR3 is CASRLKLTSQETQYF. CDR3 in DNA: TGTGCCAGCAGACTTAAGTTGACGTCCCAAGAGACCCAGTACTTC.

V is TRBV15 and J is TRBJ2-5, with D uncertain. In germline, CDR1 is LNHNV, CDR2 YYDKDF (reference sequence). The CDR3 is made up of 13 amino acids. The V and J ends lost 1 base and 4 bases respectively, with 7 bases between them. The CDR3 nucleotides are TGTGCCACCAGCAGAGGTCCGGGAGAGACCCAGTACTTC. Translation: CATSRGPGETQYF.

CDR3 in amino acids: CASEPGLKSYEQYF. The CDR3 bases are TGTGCCAGCGAGCCGGGACTGAAGTCCTACGAGCAGTACTTC. This sequence joins TRBV2 and TRBJ2-7; possible D gene TRBD2, 6 bases. Trimming took 8 bases from V and 1 from J, leaving 15 bases between them. From germline, CDR1 is SNHLY and CDR2 FYNNEI. The CDR3 is 14 residues long.

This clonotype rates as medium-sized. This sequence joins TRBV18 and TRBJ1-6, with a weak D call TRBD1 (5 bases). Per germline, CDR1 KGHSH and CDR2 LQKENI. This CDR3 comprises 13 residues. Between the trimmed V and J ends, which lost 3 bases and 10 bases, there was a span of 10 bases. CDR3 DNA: TGTGCCAGCTCACCTGGAGGGGCGTCACCCCTCCACTTT. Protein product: CASSPGGASPLHF.

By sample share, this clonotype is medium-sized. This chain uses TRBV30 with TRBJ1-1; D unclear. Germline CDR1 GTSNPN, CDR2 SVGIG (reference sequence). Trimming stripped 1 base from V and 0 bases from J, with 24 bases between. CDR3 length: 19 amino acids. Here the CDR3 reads CAWSDPVGRRLSLNTEAFF. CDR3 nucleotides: TGTGCCTGGAGTGATCCTGTGGGCAGGCGCTTATCCTTGAACACTGAAGCTTTCTTT.

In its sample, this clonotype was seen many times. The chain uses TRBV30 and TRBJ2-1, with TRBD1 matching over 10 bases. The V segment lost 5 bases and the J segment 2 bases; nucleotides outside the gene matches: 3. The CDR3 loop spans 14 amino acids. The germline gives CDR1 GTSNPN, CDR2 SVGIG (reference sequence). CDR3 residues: CAWGQGGPYNEQFF. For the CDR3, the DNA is TGTGCCTGGGGACAGGGGGGACCCTACAATGAGCAGTTCTTC.

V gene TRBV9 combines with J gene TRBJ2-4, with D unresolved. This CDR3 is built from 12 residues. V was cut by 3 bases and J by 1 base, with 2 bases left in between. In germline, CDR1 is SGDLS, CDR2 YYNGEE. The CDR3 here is CASSGAKNIQYF. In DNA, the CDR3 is TGTGCCAGCAGCGGGGCCAAAAACATTCAGTACTTC.

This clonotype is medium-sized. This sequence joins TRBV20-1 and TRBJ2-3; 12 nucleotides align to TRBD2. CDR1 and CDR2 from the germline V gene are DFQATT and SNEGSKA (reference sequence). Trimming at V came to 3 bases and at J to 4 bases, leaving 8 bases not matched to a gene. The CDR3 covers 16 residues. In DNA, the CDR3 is TGCAGTGCTAGGAGGGCTAGCGGGGGGGGCGCAGATACGCAGTATTTT. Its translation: CSARRASGGGADTQYF.

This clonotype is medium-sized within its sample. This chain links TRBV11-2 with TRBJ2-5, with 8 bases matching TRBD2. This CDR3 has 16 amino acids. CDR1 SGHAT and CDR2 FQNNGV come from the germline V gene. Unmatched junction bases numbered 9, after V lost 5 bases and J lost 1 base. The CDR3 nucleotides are TGTGCCAGCAGCCCATTCAGCGGGGGACCCCAAGAGACCCAGTACTTC. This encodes CASSPFSGGPQETQYF. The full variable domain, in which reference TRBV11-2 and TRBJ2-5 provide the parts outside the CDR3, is EAGVAQSPRYKIIEKRQSVAFWCNPISGHATLYWYQQILGQGPKLLIQFQNNGVVDDSQLPKDRFSAERLKGVDSTLKIQPAKLEDSAVYLCASSPFSGGPQETQYFGPGTRLLVL.

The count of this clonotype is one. This CDR3 is CASGPGEFIAFF. The CDR3 bases are TGTGCCAGCGGCCCGGGAGAGTTTATAGCGTTCTTC. This chain joins TRBV11-2 and TRBJ2-1, with D perhaps matching TRBD2 (6 bases). CDR3 length: 12 residues. V lost 8 bases and J 15 bases, leaving 20 bases between the germline ends. The germline CDR1 and CDR2 sequences are SGHAT and FQNNGV.

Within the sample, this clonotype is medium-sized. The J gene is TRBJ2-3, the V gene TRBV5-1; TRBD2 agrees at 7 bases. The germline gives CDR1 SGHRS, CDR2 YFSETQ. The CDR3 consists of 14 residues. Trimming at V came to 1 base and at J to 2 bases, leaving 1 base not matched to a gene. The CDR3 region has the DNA TGCGCCAGCAGCTTGACTAGCGTCACAGATACGCAGTATTTT. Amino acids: CASSLTSVTDTQYF.

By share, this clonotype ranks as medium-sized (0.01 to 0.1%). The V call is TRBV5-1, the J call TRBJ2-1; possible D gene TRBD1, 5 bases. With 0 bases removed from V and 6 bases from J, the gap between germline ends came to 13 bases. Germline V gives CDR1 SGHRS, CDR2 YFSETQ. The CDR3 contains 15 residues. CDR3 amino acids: CASSLEGRGINEQFF. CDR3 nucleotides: TGCGCCAGCAGCTTGGAGGGAAGGGGTATCAATGAGCAGTTCTTC.

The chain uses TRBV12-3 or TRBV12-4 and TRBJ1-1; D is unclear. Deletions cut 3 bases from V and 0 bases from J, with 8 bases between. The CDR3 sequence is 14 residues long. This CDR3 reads CASSLRPMNTEAFF. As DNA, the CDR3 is TGTGCCAGCAGTTTGCGGCCTATGAACACTGAAGCTTTCTTT.

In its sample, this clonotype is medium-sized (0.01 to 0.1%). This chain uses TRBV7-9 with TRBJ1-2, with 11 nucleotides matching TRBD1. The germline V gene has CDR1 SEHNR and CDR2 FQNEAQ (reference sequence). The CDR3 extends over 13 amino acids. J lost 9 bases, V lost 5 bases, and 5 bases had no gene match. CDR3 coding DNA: TGTGCCAGCAGCCGGGACAGGGGGACTCGCTACACCTTC. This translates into CASSRDRGTRYTF.

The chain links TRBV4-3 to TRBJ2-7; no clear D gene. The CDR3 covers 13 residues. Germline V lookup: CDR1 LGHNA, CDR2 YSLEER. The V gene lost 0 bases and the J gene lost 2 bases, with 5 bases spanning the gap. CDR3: CASSQDWTYEQYF. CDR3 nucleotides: TGCGCCAGCAGCCAAGATTGGACCTACGAGCAGTACTTC.

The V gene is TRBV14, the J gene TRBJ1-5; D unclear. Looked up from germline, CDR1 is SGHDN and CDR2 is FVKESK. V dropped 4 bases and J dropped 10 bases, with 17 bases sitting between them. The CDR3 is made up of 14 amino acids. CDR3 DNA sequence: TGTGCCAGCAGCCCCTCAGGCAGCAGTGGACCCCAGCATTTT. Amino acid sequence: CASSPSGSSGPQHF.

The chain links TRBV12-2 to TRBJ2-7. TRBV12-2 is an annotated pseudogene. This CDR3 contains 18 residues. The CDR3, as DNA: TGTGCAAGTCGCTTTCAATTTCATCAGGAATTTATCGGTCGGGGTCAGTACTTC. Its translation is CASRFQFHQEFIGRGQYF.

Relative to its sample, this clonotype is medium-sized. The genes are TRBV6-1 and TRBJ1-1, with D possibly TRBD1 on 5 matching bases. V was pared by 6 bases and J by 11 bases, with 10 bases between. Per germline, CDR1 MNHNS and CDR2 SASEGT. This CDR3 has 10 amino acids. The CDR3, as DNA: TGTGCCAGCAGGGACACCCTTGCTTTCTTT. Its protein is CASRDTLAFF.

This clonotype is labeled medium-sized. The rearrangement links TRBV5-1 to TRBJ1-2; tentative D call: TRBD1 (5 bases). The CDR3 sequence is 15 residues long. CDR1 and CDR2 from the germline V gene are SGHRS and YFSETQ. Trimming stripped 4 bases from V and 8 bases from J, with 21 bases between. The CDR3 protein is CASSSTPGRPSGYTF. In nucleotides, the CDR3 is TGCGCCAGCAGCAGTACTCCGGGACGTCCGAGCGGCTACACCTTC.

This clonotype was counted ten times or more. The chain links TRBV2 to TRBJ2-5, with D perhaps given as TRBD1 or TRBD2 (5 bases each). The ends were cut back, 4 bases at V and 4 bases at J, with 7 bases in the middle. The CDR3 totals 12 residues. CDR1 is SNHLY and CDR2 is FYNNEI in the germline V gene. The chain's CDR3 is CASSGGSETQYF. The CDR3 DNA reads TGTGCCAGCAGTGGGGGGTCAGAGACCCAGTACTTC.

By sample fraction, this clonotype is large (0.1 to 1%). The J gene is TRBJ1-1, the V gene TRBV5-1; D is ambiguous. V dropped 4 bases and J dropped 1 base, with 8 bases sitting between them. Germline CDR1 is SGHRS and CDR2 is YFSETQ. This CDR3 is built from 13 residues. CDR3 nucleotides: TGCGCCAGCAGCGCACAAACGAACACTGAAGCTTTCTTT. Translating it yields CASSAQTNTEAFF.

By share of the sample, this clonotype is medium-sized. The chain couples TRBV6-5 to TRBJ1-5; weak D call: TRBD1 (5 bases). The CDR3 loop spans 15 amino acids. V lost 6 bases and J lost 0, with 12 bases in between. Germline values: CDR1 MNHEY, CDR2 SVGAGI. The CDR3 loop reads CASSPLGGSNQPQHF. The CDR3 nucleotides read TGTGCCAGCAGCCCCCTGGGGGGTAGCAATCAGCCCCAGCATTTT.

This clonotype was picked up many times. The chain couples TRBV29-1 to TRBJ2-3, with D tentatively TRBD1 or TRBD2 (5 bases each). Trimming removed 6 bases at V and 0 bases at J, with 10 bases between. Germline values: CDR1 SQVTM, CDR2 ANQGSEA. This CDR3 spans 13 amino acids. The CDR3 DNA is TGCAGCGTCGGGACCACTAGCACAGATACGCAGTATTTT. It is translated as CSVGTTSTDTQYF.

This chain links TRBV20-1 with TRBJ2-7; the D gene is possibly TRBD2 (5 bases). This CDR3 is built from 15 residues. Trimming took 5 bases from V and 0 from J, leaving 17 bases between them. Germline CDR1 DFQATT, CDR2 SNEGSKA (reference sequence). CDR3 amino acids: CSASLEGGTSYEQYF. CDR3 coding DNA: TGCAGTGCTTCCCTAGAGGGCGGAACCTCCTACGAGCAGTACTTC.

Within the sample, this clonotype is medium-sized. For the CDR3, the DNA is TGTGCCAGCAGTTACGACAGAAGCTCCTATAATTCACCCCTCCACTTT. Translated, it gives CASSYDRSSYNSPLHF. The chain is built from TRBV6-5 and TRBJ1-6; D perhaps matches TRBD1 (5 bases). Germline V gives CDR1 MNHEY, CDR2 SVGAGI. CDR3 length: 16 residues. V lost 2 bases and J lost 0, with 8 bases in between.

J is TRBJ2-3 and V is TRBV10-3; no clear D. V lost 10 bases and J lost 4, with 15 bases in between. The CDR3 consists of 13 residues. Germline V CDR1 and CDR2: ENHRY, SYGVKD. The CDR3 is CATCTTPSDTQYF. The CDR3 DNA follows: TGTGCCACCTGTACCACGCCCTCAGATACGCAGTATTTT.

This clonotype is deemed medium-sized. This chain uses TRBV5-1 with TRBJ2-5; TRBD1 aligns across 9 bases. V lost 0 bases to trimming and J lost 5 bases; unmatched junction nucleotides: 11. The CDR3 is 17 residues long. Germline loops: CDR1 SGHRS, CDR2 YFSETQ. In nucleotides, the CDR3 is TGCGCCAGCAGCTTGGAATTCCGGGACAGGGCGTGGGAGACCCAGTACTTC. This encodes CASSLEFRDRAWETQYF.

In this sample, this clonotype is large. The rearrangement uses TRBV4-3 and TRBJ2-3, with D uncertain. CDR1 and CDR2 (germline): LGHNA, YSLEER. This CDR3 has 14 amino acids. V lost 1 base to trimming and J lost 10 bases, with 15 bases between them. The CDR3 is CASSQGVLSGSQYF. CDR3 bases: TGCGCCAGCAGCCAAGGTGTTCTTTCTGGATCGCAGTATTTT.